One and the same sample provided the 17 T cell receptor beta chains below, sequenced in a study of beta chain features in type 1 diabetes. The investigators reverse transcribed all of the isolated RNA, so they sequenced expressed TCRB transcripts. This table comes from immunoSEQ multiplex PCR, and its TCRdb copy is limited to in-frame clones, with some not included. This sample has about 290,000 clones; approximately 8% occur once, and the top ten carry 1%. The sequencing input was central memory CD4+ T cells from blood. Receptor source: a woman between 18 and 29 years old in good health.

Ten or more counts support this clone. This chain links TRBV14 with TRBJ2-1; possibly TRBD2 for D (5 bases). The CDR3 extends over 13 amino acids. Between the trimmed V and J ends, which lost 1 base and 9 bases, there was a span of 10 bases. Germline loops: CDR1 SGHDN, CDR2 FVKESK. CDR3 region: CASSQVSAGEQFF. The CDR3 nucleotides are TGTGCCAGCAGCCAAGTTAGCGCGGGTGAGCAGTTCTTC.

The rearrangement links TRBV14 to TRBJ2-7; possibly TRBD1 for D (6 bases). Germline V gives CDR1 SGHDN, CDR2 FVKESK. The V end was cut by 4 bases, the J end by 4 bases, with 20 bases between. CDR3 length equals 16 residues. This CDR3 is CASSPFKDRFKYEQYF. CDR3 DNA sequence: TGTGCCAGCAGCCCGTTTAAAGACAGGTTTAAGTACGAGCAGTACTTC. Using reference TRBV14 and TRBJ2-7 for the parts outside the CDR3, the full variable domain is EAGVTQFPSHSVIEKGQTVTLRCDPISGHDNLYWYRRVMGKEIKFLLHFVKESKQDESGMPNNRFLAERTGGTYSTLKVQPAELEDSGVYFCASSPFKDRFKYEQYFGPGTRLTVT.

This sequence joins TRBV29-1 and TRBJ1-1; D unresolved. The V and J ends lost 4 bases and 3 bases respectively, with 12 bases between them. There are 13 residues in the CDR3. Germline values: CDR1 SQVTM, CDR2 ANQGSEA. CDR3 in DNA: TGCAGCGTTGGATACGGCCGGGACACTGAAGCTTTCTTT. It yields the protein CSVGYGRDTEAFF.

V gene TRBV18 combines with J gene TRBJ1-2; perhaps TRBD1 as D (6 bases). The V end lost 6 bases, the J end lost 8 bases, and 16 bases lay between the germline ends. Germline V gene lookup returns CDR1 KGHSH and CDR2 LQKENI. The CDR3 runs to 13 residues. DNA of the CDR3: TGTGCCAGCTCGTATACAGGGTCGGCGGGCTACACCTTC. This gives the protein CASSYTGSAGYTF.

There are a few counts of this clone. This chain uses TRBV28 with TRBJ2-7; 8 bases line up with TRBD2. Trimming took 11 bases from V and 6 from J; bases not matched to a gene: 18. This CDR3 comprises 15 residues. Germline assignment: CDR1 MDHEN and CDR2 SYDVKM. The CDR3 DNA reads TGTGCCTCCAACTCTGGCAGCGGGGGACTCAGCGAGCAGTACGTC. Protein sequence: CASNSGSGGLSEQYV.

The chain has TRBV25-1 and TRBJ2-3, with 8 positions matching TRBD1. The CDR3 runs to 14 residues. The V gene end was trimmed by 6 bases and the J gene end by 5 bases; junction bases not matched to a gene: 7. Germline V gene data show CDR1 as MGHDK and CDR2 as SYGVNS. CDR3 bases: TGTGCCAGCAGCGGCGCCAGGGGGCTAGATACGCAGTATTTT. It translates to CASSGARGLDTQYF. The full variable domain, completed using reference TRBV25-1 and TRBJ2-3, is EADIYQTPRYLVIGTGKKITLECSQTMGHDKMYWYQQDPGMELHLIHYSYGVNSTEKGDLSSESTVSRIRTEHFPLTLESARPSHTSQYLCASSGARGLDTQYFGPGTRLTVL.

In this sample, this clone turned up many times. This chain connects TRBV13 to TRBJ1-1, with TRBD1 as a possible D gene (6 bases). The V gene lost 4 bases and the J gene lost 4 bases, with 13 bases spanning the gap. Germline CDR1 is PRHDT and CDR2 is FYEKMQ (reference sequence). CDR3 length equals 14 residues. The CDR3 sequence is CASSSSRGTTEAFF. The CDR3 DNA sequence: TGTGCCAGCAGCTCGTCCAGGGGAACCACTGAAGCTTTCTTT.

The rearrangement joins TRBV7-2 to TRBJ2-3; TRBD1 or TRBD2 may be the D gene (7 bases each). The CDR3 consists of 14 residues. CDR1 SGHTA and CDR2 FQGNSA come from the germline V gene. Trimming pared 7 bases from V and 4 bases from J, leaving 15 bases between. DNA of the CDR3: TGTGCCAGCAACCAGGGGGGGACGGCAGATACGCAGTATTTT. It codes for CASNQGGTADTQYF.

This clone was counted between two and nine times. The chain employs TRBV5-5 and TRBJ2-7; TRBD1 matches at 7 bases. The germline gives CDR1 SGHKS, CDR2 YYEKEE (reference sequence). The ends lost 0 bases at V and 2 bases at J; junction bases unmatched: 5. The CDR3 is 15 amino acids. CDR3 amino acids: CASSLAIGQAYEQYV. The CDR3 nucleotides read TGTGCCAGCAGCTTGGCCATAGGACAGGCCTACGAGCAGTACGTC.

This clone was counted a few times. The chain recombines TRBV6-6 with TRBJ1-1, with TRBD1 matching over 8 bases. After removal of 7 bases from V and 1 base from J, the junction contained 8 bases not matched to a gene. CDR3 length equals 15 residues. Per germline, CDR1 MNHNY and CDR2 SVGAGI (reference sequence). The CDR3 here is CASILTGGQNTEAFF. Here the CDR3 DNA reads TGTGCCAGCATCCTAACAGGGGGACAGAACACTGAAGCTTTCTTT.

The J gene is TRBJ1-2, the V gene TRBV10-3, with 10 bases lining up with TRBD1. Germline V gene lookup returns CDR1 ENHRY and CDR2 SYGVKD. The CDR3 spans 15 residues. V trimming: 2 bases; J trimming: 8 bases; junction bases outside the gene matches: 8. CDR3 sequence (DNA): TGTGCCATCAGTGAGGGGACAGGGGAGCTGGGAGGCTACACCTTC. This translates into CAISEGTGELGGYTF.

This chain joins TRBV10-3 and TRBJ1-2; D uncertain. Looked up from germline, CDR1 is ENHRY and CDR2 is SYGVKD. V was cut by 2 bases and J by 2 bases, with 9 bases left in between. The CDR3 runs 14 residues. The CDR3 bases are TGTGCCATCAGTGAGCAGGCGGGGAACTATGGCTACACCTTC. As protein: CAISEQAGNYGYTF.

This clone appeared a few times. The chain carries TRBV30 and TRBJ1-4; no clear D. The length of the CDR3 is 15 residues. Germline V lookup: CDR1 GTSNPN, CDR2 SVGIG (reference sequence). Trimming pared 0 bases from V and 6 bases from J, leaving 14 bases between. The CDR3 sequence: CAWSVRGRSYEKLFF. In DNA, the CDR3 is TGTGCCTGGAGTGTACGTGGGCGGTCGTATGAAAAACTGTTTTTT.

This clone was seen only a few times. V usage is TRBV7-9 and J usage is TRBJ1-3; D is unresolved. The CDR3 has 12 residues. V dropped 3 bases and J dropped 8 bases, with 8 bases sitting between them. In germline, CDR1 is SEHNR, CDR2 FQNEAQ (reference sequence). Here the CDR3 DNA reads TGTGCCAGCAGCTTGGGCCGCGACACCATATATTTT. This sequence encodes CASSLGRDTIYF.

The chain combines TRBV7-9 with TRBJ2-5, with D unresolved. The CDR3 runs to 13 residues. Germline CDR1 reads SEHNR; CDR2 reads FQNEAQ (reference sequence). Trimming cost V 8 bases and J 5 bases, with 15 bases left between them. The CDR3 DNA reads TGTGCCAGCTCCTTAGCCTCCCGGGAGACCCAGTACTTC. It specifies CASSLASRETQYF.

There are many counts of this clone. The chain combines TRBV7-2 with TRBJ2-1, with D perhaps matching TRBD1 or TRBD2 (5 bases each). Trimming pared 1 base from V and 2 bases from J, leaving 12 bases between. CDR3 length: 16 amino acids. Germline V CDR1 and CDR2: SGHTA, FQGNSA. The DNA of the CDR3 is TGTGCCAGCAGCTTAGAGGCAGGGACCACCTACAATGAGCAGTTCTTC. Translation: CASSLEAGTTYNEQFF.

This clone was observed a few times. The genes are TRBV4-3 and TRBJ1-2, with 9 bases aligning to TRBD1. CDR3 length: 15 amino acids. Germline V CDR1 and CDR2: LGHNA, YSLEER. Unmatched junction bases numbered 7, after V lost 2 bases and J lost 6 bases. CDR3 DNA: TGCGCCAGCAGCCAAAAAAGGACAGGGGACAATGGCTACACCTTC. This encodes CASSQKRTGDNGYTF.